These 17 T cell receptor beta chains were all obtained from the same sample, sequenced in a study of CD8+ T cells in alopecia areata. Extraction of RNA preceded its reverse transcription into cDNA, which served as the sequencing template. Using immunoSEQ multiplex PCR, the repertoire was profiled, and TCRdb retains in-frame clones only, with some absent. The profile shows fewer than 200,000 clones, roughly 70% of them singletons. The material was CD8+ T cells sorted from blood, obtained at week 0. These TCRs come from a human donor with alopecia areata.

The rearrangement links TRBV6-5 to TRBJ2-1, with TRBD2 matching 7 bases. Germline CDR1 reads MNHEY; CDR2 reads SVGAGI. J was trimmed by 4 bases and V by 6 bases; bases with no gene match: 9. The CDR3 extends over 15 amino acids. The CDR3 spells CASSLRRGKYNEQFF. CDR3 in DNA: TGTGCCAGCAGCCTCAGGCGGGGGAAGTACAATGAGCAGTTCTTC.

The CDR3, as DNA: TGCGCCAGCAGCATAAAGCGGGGGGATACGCAGTATTTT. Protein: CASSIKRGDTQYF. The rearrangement links TRBV4-1 to TRBJ2-3; 8 nucleotides line up with TRBD2. Germline V gives CDR1 MGHRA, CDR2 YSYEKL. V was clipped by 5 bases and J by 6 bases; unmatched bases: 4. The CDR3 extends over 13 amino acids.

CDR3 DNA: TGTGCCAGCTCTGGCGGGGGGTGGGAGACCCAGTACTTC. Translation: CASSGGGWETQYF. The genes are TRBV30 and TRBJ2-5; 8 bases are shared with TRBD2. Germline values: CDR1 GTSNPN, CDR2 SVGIG (reference sequence). The CDR3 is 13 residues long. J gave up 5 bases and V 8 bases, and 10 bases lay outside the gene matches.

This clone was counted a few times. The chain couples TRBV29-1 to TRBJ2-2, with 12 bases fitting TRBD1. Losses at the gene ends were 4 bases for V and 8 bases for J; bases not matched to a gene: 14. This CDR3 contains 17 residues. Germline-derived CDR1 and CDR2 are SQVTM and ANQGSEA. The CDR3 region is CSVANTGTGGAEGELFF. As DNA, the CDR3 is TGCAGCGTTGCCAACACCGGGACAGGGGGCGCAGAAGGGGAGCTGTTTTTT.

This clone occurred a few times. The CDR3 coding sequence is TGTGCCAGCCAGCTGGGTCGTGAGCAGTTCTTC. It is translated as CASQLGREQFF. The gene calls are TRBV7-9 and TRBJ2-1; no reliable D call. The germline gives CDR1 SEHNR, CDR2 FQNEAQ (reference sequence). The ends were cut back, 8 bases at V and 9 bases at J, with 11 bases in the middle. This CDR3 is built from 11 residues.

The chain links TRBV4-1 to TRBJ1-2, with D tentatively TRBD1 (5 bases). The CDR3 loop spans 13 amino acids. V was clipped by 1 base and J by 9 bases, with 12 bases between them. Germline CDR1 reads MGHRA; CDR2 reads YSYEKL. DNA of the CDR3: TGCGCCAGCAGCCAAGGACAGATTATGAGCTACACCTTC. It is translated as CASSQGQIMSYTF.

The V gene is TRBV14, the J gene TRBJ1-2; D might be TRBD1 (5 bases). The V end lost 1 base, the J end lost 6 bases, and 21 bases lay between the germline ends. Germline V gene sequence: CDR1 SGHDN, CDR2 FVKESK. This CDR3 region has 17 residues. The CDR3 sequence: CASSQVLITGTLNGYTF. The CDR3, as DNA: TGTGCCAGCAGCCAAGTTTTGATCACAGGTACCCTCAATGGCTACACCTTC.

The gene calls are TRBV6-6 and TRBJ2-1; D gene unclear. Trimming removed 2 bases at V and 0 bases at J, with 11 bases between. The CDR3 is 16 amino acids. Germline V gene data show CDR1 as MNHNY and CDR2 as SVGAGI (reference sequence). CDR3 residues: CASSYIGYGSYNEQFF. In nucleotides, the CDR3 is TGTGCCAGCAGTTACATCGGGTACGGCTCCTACAATGAGCAGTTCTTC.

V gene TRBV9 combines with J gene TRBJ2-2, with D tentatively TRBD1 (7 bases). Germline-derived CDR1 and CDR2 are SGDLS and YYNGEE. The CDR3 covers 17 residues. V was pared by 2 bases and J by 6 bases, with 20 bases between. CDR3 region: CASSVPITGAGSGELFF. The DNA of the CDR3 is TGTGCCAGCAGCGTTCCGATAACAGGGGCGGGGTCCGGGGAGCTGTTTTTT. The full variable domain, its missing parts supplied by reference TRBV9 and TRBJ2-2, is DSGVTQTPKHLITATGQRVTLRCSPRSGDLSVYWYQQSLDQGLQFLIQYYNGEERAKGNILERFSAQQFPDLHSELNLSSLELGDSALYFCASSVPITGAGSGELFFGEGSRLTVL.

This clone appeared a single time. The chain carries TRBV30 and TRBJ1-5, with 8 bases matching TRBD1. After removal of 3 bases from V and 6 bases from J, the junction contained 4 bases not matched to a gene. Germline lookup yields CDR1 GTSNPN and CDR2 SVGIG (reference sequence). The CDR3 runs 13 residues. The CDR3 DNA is TGTGCCTGGAGCTCAGGGGGCACTCAGCCCCAGCATTTT. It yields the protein CAWSSGGTQPQHF. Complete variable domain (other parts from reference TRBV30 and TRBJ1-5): SQTIHQWPATLVQPVGSPLSLECTVEGTSNPNLYWYRQAAGRGLQLLFYSVGIGQISSEVPQNLSASRPQDRQFILSSKKLLLSDSGFYLCAWSSGGTQPQHFGDGTRLSIL.

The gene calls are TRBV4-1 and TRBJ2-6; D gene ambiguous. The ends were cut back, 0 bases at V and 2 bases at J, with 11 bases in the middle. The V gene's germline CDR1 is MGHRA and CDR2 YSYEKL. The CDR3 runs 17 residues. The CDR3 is CASSQDLGRPGANVLTF. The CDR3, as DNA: TGCGCCAGCAGCCAAGATCTTGGAAGACCTGGGGCCAACGTCCTGACTTTC.

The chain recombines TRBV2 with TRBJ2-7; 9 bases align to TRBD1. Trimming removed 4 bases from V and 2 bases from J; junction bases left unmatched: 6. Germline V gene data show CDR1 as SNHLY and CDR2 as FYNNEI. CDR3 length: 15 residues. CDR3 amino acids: CASSGYGTGTYEQYF. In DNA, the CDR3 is TGTGCCAGCAGTGGGTACGGGACAGGGACCTACGAGCAGTACTTC.

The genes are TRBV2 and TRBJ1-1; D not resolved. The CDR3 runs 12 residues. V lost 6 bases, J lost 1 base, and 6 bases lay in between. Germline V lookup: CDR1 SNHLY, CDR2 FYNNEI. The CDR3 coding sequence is TGTGCCAGCAGGACCGCGAACACTGAAGCTTTCTTT. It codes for CASRTANTEAFF. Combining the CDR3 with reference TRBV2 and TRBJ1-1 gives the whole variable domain EPEVTQTPSHQVTQMGQEVILRCVPISNHLYFYWYRQILGQKVEFLVSFYNNEISEKSEIFDDQFSVERPDGSNFTLKIRSTKLEDSAMYFCASRTANTEAFFGQGTRLTVV.

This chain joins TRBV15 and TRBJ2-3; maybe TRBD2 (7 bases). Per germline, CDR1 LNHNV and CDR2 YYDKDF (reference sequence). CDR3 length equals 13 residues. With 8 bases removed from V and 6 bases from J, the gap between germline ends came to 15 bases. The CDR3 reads CATASGGSDTQYF. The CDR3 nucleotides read TGTGCCACCGCGTCGGGGGGCAGCGATACGCAGTATTTT.

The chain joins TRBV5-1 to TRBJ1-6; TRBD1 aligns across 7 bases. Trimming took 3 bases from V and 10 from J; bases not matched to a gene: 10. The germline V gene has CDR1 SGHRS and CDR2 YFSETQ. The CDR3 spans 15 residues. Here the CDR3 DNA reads TGCGCCAGCAGCTCTACAGGGGAGGGTCGGTCACCCCTCCACTTT. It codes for CASSSTGEGRSPLHF. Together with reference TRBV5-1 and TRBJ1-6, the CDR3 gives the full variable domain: KAGVTQTPRYLIKTRGQQVTLSCSPISGHRSVSWYQQTPGQGLQFLFEYFSETQRNKGNFPGRFSGRQFSNSRSEMNVSTLELGDSALYLCASSSTGEGRSPLHFGNGTRLTVT.

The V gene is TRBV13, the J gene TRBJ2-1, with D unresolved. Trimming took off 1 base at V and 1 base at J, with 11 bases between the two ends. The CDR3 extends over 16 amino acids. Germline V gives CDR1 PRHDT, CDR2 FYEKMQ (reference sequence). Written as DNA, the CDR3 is TGTGCCAGCAGCTTAGAGGGTGTAGGATCCTACAATGAGCAGTTCTTC. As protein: CASSLEGVGSYNEQFF.

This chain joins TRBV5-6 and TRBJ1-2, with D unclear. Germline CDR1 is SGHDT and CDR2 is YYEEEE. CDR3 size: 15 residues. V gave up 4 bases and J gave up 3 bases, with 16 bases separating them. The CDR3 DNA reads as TGTGCCAGCAGCAAGGCGGTTTTGGAGGACTATGGCTACACCTTC. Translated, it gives CASSKAVLEDYGYTF.